The next 12 T cell receptor beta chains were all read from a single sample in a study of shared clonotypes between healthy human individuals. Libraries were prepared by immunoSEQ multiplex PCR; TCRdb keeps only in-frame clonotypes and omits some of them. The sample holds about 1.5 million clones, 95% to 99% seen once. The sequenced sample was naive CD4+ T cells sorted from blood. As to subset: CD45RA+ positively selected. These receptors were obtained from a man aged 25-40 years in good health.

This chain connects TRBV5-4 to TRBJ2-7; tentative D call: TRBD2 (6 bases). Germline lookup yields CDR1 SGHNT and CDR2 YYREEE (reference sequence). The CDR3 is made up of 14 amino acids. V shed 4 bases and J shed 0 bases, with 11 bases lying between them. This chain's CDR3 is CASSPRGVSYEQYF. The CDR3 nucleotides are TGTGCCAGCAGCCCTCGCGGGGTCTCCTACGAGCAGTACTTC.

The chain carries TRBV11-2 and TRBJ2-2; D remains unclear. CDR1 and CDR2 (germline): SGHAT, FQNNGV. The CDR3 contains 14 residues. Trimming left V 5 bases short and J 6 bases short, with 13 bases between. This CDR3 reads CASSPRFGAGELFF. The CDR3 nucleotides read TGTGCCAGCAGCCCAAGGTTTGGGGCCGGGGAGCTGTTTTTT.

This chain links TRBV6-5 with TRBJ2-7; 9 nucleotides align to TRBD1. J was trimmed by 2 bases and V by 6 bases; bases with no gene match: 8. Germline V lookup: CDR1 MNHEY, CDR2 SVGAGI. The CDR3 loop spans 15 amino acids. CDR3 amino acids: CASRPRQGDTYEQYF. DNA for the CDR3: TGTGCCAGCAGACCGAGACAGGGGGATACCTACGAGCAGTACTTC.

The chain carries TRBV7-7 and TRBJ1-4; 8 bases fit TRBD1. Per the germline V gene, CDR1 is SSHAT and CDR2 is FNYEAQ (reference sequence). Trimming at V came to 4 bases and at J to 6 bases, leaving 13 bases not matched to a gene. CDR3 length: 17 residues. The CDR3 nucleotides are TGTGCCAGCAGCTCCGGGACAGGATCGCGAGCAGATGAAAAACTGTTTTTT. Translated, it gives CASSSGTGSRADEKLFF. Together with reference TRBV7-7 and TRBJ1-4, the CDR3 gives the full variable domain: GAGVSQSPRYKVTKRGQDVTLRCDPISSHATLYWYQQALGQGPEFLTYFNYEAQPDKSGLPSDRFSAERPEGSISTLTIQRTEQRDSAMYRCASSSGTGSRADEKLFFGSGTQLSVL.

J is TRBJ2-1 and V is TRBV4-1, with 10 bases lining up with TRBD2. This CDR3 has 18 amino acids. Germline V gives CDR1 MGHRA, CDR2 YSYEKL. V shed 0 bases, J shed 0 bases, and the junction held 5 bases outside the gene matches. The CDR3: CASSQESPSGSSYNEQFF. The CDR3 DNA sequence: TGCGCCAGCAGCCAAGAATCTCCTAGCGGGAGCTCCTACAATGAGCAGTTCTTC.

The chain links TRBV30 to TRBJ2-4; TRBD2 aligns across 10 bases. With 0 bases clipped from V and 6 bases from J, the junction kept 11 bases outside the gene matches. The CDR3 contains 17 residues. From germline, CDR1 is GTSNPN and CDR2 SVGIG (reference sequence). DNA for the CDR3: TGTGCCTGGAGTGTTGGTGGTAGCGGGAGGTCGGGAAACATTCAGTACTTC. It encodes CAWSVGGSGRSGNIQYF. Full variable domain (outside the CDR3, taken from reference TRBV30 and TRBJ2-4): SQTIHQWPATLVQPVGSPLSLECTVEGTSNPNLYWYRQAAGRGLQLLFYSVGIGQISSEVPQNLSASRPQDRQFILSSKKLLLSDSGFYLCAWSVGGSGRSGNIQYFGAGTRLSVL.

The chain is built from TRBV6-1 and TRBJ2-7; no definite D call. The CDR3 runs 12 residues. Germline V CDR1 and CDR2: MNHNS, SASEGT. Trimming left V 6 bases short and J 2 bases short, with 8 bases between. The CDR3 here is CASRGGTYEQYF. CDR3 bases: TGTGCCAGCAGGGGCGGCACCTACGAGCAGTACTTC.

This clone occurred a few times. In the same sample, other DNA sequences code for this CDR3. The chain joins TRBV5-1 to TRBJ2-2; D gene ambiguous. The CDR3 spans 12 residues. Germline CDR1 SGHRS, CDR2 YFSETQ. V was cut by 0 bases and J by 3 bases, with 0 bases left in between. DNA of the CDR3: TGCGCCAGCAGCTTGGACACCGGGGAGCTGTTTTTT. Translated: CASSLDTGELFF.

The V gene is TRBV6-5, the J gene TRBJ2-5; unclear D gene. V lost 5 bases and J 5 bases, leaving 9 bases between the germline ends. The CDR3 is 12 residues long. Germline V gene data show CDR1 as MNHEY and CDR2 as SVGAGI. The CDR3 DNA sequence: TGTGCCAGCAGTGCCCGGACGGAGACCCAGTACTTC. This codes for CASSARTETQYF.

The chain couples TRBV28 to TRBJ2-3; D remains ambiguous. Germline assignment: CDR1 MDHEN and CDR2 SYDVKM. The V and J ends lost 7 bases and 3 bases respectively, with 11 bases between them. This CDR3 is built from 13 residues. CDR3 nucleotide sequence: TGTGCCAGCATCAAGTCCACGACAGATACGCAGTATTTT. It is translated as CASIKSTTDTQYF.

V and J are TRBV7-2 and TRBJ2-1; maybe TRBD2 (6 bases). The CDR3 is made up of 15 amino acids. V gave up 4 bases and J gave up 0 bases, with 10 bases separating them. CDR1 and CDR2 (germline): SGHTA, FQGNSA. For the CDR3, the DNA is TGTGCCAGCAGCTATGGACTACCCTCCTACAATGAGCAGTTCTTC. It is translated as CASSYGLPSYNEQFF.

The rearrangement links TRBV5-4 to TRBJ2-1, with D unresolved. Trimming pared 4 bases from V and 5 bases from J, leaving 10 bases between. Germline loops: CDR1 SGHNT, CDR2 YYREEE (reference sequence). There are 13 residues in the CDR3. The CDR3 spells CASSRQKDNEQFF. The CDR3 nucleotides are TGTGCCAGCAGCCGGCAGAAGGACAATGAGCAGTTCTTC.